Listed below are T cell receptor beta chains from one sample, sequenced in a study of regulatory T cells in long-lasting Graves disease. MiXCR, run by TCRdb on the multiplex PCR reads, gives a single entry per CDR3 protein. The data show 650,000 to 700,000 distinct CDR3 sequences, about 30% seen once. Specimen: peripheral blood mononuclear cells (PBMCs), collected when the disease was refractory, from a patient treated with antithyroid drugs. All receptors come from a female donor with Graves disease. Both conserved end residues are part of each CDR3. Each record gives: CDR3 protein, CDR3 DNA, V gene, clone size, D gene, J gene. D genes are given only for firm matches. Size is omitted from some rows. Given values are once, few, many or a class for expanded clones.

CASRRISSGRSSTDTQYF,TGTGCCAGCAGACGAATCTCCAGCGGGCGATCTAGCACAGATACGCAGTATTTT,TRBV25-1,NA,NA,TRBJ2-3
CASSYKGASYGYTF,TGTGCCAGCAGTTACAAGGGGGCCAGCTATGGCTACACCTTC,TRBV6-5,few,TRBD1,TRBJ1-2
CAGSPPDRFEAFF,TGTGCCGGCAGTCCCCCTGACAGGTTTGAAGCTTTCTTC,TRBV28,NA,NA,TRBJ1-1
CSVNQGVNTGELFF,TGCAGCGTTAATCAGGGCGTGAACACCGGGGAGCTGTTTTTT,TRBV29-1,few,NA,TRBJ2-2
CASSYRTGAYEQYF,TGTGCCAGCAGCTACCGGACAGGGGCCTACGAGCAGTACTTC,TRBV27,NA,TRBD1,TRBJ2-7
CAISGRQAPDEKLFF,TGTGCCATCAGTGGCAGACAGGCCCCGGATGAAAAACTGTTTTTT,TRBV10-3,NA,NA,TRBJ1-4
CASSYRQGRNSPLHF,TGCGCCAGCAGCTACAGACAGGGGCGAAATTCACCCCTCCACTTT,TRBV5-1,NA,TRBD1,TRBJ1-6
CASSHQDSLYGYTF,TGTGCCAGCAGCCACCAAGACAGCCTCTATGGCTACACCTTC,TRBV14,NA,NA,TRBJ1-2
CASSYSTGSYTF,TGTGCCAGCAGTTACTCGACAGGGAGCTACACCTTC,TRBV6-5,few,TRBD1,TRBJ1-2
CASRSGTANQPQHF,TGTGCCAGCAGGTCCGGGACAGCTAATCAGCCCCAGCATTTT,TRBV12-3/TRBV12-4,many,TRBD1,TRBJ1-5
CASNLRQGDAEAFF,TGTGCCAGCAACCTGCGGCAGGGGGATGCTGAAGCTTTCTTT,TRBV6-1,few,TRBD1,TRBJ1-1
CASSYWDRGSGELFF,TGCGCCAGCAGTTACTGGGACAGGGGGTCCGGGGAGCTGTTTTTT,TRBV5-1,NA,TRBD1,TRBJ2-2
CASSGRGPGQPQHF,TGTGCCAGCAGTGGGAGGGGCCCGGGGCAGCCCCAGCATTTT,TRBV12-3/TRBV12-4,few,NA,TRBJ1-5
CSAREGGTEAFF,TGCAGTGCTAGAGAGGGGGGCACTGAAGCTTTCTTT,TRBV20-1,many,NA,TRBJ1-1
CASSYPGQGDGNTIYF,TGTGCCAGCAGTTACCCCGGACAGGGCGATGGAAACACCATATATTTT,TRBV6-5,NA,TRBD1,TRBJ1-3
CSVEASPPYEQYF,TGCAGCGTTGAGGCGAGTCCTCCCTACGAGCAGTACTTC,TRBV29-1,NA,NA,TRBJ2-7
CASRGPPGGLETQYF,TGTGCCAGCAGGGGACCCCCGGGGGGCTTAGAGACCCAGTACTTC,TRBV5-4,NA,NA,TRBJ2-5
CAWSATFNTIYF,TGTGCCTGGAGTGCGACCTTTAACACCATATATTTT,TRBV30,once,NA,TRBJ1-3
CASISGQRGTEAFF,TGTGCCAGCATCTCGGGACAGCGGGGCACTGAAGCTTTCTTT,TRBV6-1,many,TRBD1,TRBJ1-1
CASSNLNRVQGEAFF,TGTGCCAGCAGCAACCTAAACAGGGTTCAAGGTGAAGCTTTCTTT,TRBV6-1,NA,NA,TRBJ1-1
CASSVSSGSSYEQYF,TGTGCCAGCAGCGTAAGCAGCGGGAGCTCCTACGAGCAGTACTTC,TRBV9,few,TRBD2,TRBJ2-7
CASSLTGGAVNYGYTF,TGCGCCAGCAGCTTGACAGGGGGCGCGGTTAACTATGGCTACACCTTC,TRBV5-1,few,TRBD1,TRBJ1-2
CASRPMGGSNEKLFF,TGTGCCAGCAGACCTATGGGGGGCTCTAATGAAAAACTGTTTTTT,TRBV27,NA,NA,TRBJ1-4
CASSFRQGGGEAFF,TGTGCCAGCAGTTTCAGACAGGGTGGTGGTGAAGCTTTCTTT,TRBV12-3/TRBV12-4,many,TRBD1,TRBJ1-1
CASTTTGPSGNTIYF,TGTGCCAGTACTACGACAGGACCCTCTGGAAACACCATATATTTT,TRBV19,NA,NA,TRBJ1-3